The following is a T cell receptor beta chain sequence with its context. The length of the CDR3 is 12 residues. Per germline, CDR1 LGHNT and CDR2 FRNRAP. Trimming left V 0 bases short and J 8 bases short, with 7 bases between. These data come from a study of blood T cell repertoires in COVID-19. The data were produced by immunoSEQ multiplex PCR, yet TCRdb's version contains in-frame clones alone and is incomplete. The profile shows about 100,000 clones, nearly 90% of them singletons. V and J are TRBV12-5 and TRBJ1-1, with D hard to call. The sample was peripheral blood. The clonotype originates from a woman between 55 and 75 years old with acute or convalescent COVID-19. DNA for the CDR3: TGTGCTAGTGGTTTGGTACTCGGGGAAGCTTTCTTT. It is translated as CASGLVLGEAFF.